The TCR beta chain described here comes from a study of T cell changes during pregnancy in multiple sclerosis. The V gene lost 6 bases and the J gene lost 3 bases, with 15 bases spanning the gap. The CDR3 extends over 14 amino acids. Looked up from germline, CDR1 is MNHEY and CDR2 is SVGAGI. Data came from immunoSEQ multiplex PCR; TCRdb stores just in-frame clones and leaves some out. This sample yields 95,000 to 110,000 clones, of which around 94% are seen a single time; around 0.92% belongs to the top ten. The J gene is TRBJ2-7, the V gene TRBV6-5, with D perhaps TRBD1 (6 bases). Specimen: peripheral blood, collected after pregnancy. The sequence was obtained from a female donor with multiple sclerosis, enrolled in a pregnancy study. The CDR3 bases are TGTGCCAGCAGACACTATACAGGGTTCTACGAGCAGTACTTC. It encodes CASRHYTGFYEQYF.